A selection of T cell receptor beta chains follows, all from one sample in a study of spatial heterogeneity in lung cancer. TCRdb reprocessed the 5' RACE reads with MiXCR, giving one entry per CDR3 protein. This sample has over 8,500 distinct CDR3 sequences, with 5% to 6.5% found just once. The sample was lung tumor tissue, taken at surgery. The receptors originated from a male donor with early-stage non-small cell lung cancer. The CDR3 runs from the conserved cysteine through the conserved F or W. The D gene is left open where the match is weak. Rows give clone size only sometimes, using once, few, many, or a class for an expanded clone.

TRBV20-1	TRBD2	many	TRBJ2-5	CSARVAGGGARETQYF	TGCAGTGCTAGAGTAGCAGGCGGGGGGGCCAGGGAGACCCAGTACTTC
TRBV6-5	TRBD1	few	TRBJ2-6	CASSRQGPYSGANVLTF	TGTGCCAGCAGTAGACAGGGCCCATACTCTGGGGCCAACGTCCTGACTTTC
TRBV5-6	.	many	TRBJ1-1	CASSLVGFSAFF	TGTGCCAGCAGCTTGGTTGGGTTTTCGGCTTTCTTT
TRBV12-3/TRBV12-4	TRBD1	few	TRBJ2-7	CASSPGNVGTGGFEQYF	TGTGCCAGCAGTCCAGGCAATGTAGGGACAGGGGGCTTCGAGCAGTACTTC
TRBV24-1	TRBD1	many	TRBJ2-1	CATRKTGTNEQFF	TGTGCCACCAGAAAGACAGGGACAAATGAGCAGTTCTTC
TRBV20-1	TRBD1	many	TRBJ1-5	CSAARTGLFSNQPQHF	TGCAGTGCTGCCAGGACAGGGCTGTTTAGCAATCAGCCCCAGCATTTT
TRBV6-1	TRBD1	many	TRBJ1-5	CASSEQGALRDQPQHF	TGTGCCAGCAGTGAGCAGGGGGCACTCAGGGATCAGCCCCAGCATTTT
TRBV13	.	many	TRBJ1-5	CASSLGPQRAQPQHF	TGTGCCAGCAGCTTAGGCCCTCAGAGGGCCCAGCCCCAGCATTTT
TRBV20-1	.	many	TRBJ2-3	CSANRDTSTDTQYF	TGCAGTGCTAACCGGGACACTAGCACAGATACGCAGTATTTT
TRBV6-2/TRBV6-3	TRBD1	many	TRBJ1-1	CASSFTGTGENTEAFF	TGTGCCAGCAGTTTCACCGGGACAGGTGAGAACACTGAAGCTTTCTTT
TRBV5-8	.	many	TRBJ1-2	CASIILGQDSPSLRGYTF	TGTGCCAGCATTATTTTAGGTCAAGACAGCCCTTCCCTTCGCGGCTACACCTTC
TRBV6-2/TRBV6-3	.	many	TRBJ1-2	CASSYEGTYGYTF	TGTGCCAGCAGTTACGAAGGGACCTATGGCTACACCTTC
TRBV19	TRBD2	medium-sized	TRBJ2-7	CASRGASGSGEQYF	TGTGCCAGTAGGGGTGCTAGCGGGAGTGGAGAGCAGTACTTC
TRBV7-9	TRBD2	.	TRBJ2-1	CASSRRASGRYNEQFF	TGTGCCAGCAGCCGTAGAGCCAGCGGGAGGTACAATGAGCAGTTCTTC
TRBV29-1	TRBD2	medium-sized	TRBJ2-1	CSVAGLAGNEQFF	TGCAGCGTGGCGGGACTAGCGGGCAATGAGCAGTTCTTC
TRBV5-1	.	many	TRBJ2-3	CASSFTGTTDTQYF	TGCGCCAGCAGCTTCACCGGGACCACAGATACGCAGTATTTT
TRBV5-1	TRBD2	once	TRBJ2-7	CASSSGLANYEQYF	TGCGCCAGCAGCTCTGGACTAGCGAACTACGAGCAGTACTTC
TRBV27	TRBD1	many	TRBJ1-1	CASRQGGGTEAFF	TGTGCCAGCAGGCAGGGGGGCGGCACTGAAGCTTTCTTT
TRBV7-2	.	few	TRBJ1-2	CASSLEGGYGYTF	TGTGCCAGCAGCTTAGAGGGGGGCTATGGCTACACCTTC
TRBV2	.	many	TRBJ2-7	CASSVTATSGEQYF	TGTGCCAGCAGTGTAACAGCCACCTCTGGCGAGCAGTACTTC
TRBV20-1	.	many	TRBJ2-2	CSARDYSSGELFF	TGCAGTGCTAGAGATTACTCCAGCGGGGAGCTGTTTTTT
TRBV11-2	.	medium-sized	TRBJ1-1	CASSSQVAEAFF	TGTGCCAGCAGCTCACAGGTGGCTGAAGCTTTCTTT
TRBV12-3/TRBV12-4	TRBD1	many	TRBJ2-5	CASRLTTGPETQYF	TGTGCCAGCAGATTAACGACAGGGCCGGAGACCCAGTACTTC
TRBV12-3/TRBV12-4	.	.	TRBJ1-1	CASSFQGTGTEAFF	TGTGCCAGCAGTTTCCAGGGAACGGGAACTGAAGCTTTCTTT
TRBV27	.	many	TRBJ1-5	CASSPRAPYAGNQPQHF	TGTGCCAGCAGCCCTAGGGCCCCATACGCGGGCAATCAGCCCCAGCATTTT
TRBV20-1	TRBD2	many	TRBJ2-2	CSARDLGLAGVRTGELFF	TGCAGTGCTAGAGATCTGGGTCTAGCGGGAGTACGGACCGGGGAGCTGTTTTTT
TRBV20-1	.	medium-sized	TRBJ1-3	CSAGAGNSGNTIYF	TGCAGTGCTGGGGCAGGGAACTCTGGAAACACCATATATTTT
TRBV5-1	.	many	TRBJ1-1	CASSPQTGSGTEAFF	TGCGCCAGCAGCCCTCAGACGGGGAGTGGCACTGAAGCTTTCTTT
TRBV12-3/TRBV12-4	TRBD2	many	TRBJ2-1	CASSFTSGGGVEQFF	TGTGCCAGCAGTTTTACCAGCGGGGGGGGCGTTGAGCAGTTCTTC
TRBV5-6	.	many	TRBJ2-7	CASSSTYEQYF	TGTGCCAGCAGCTCAACCTACGAGCAGTACTTC
TRBV20-1	.	medium-sized	TRBJ1-4	CSARDSDSTNEKLFF	TGCAGTGCTAGGGACAGCGACTCAACTAATGAAAAACTGTTTTTT
TRBV2	TRBD2	many	TRBJ2-2	CASSWTSGGTGELFF	TGTGCCAGCTCCTGGACTAGCGGGGGAACCGGGGAGCTGTTTTTT
TRBV9	.	many	TRBJ1-1	CASGTTAGEAFF	TGTGCCTCCGGGACCACCGCCGGGGAAGCTTTCTTT
TRBV6-4	TRBD2	many	TRBJ2-2	CASSTSGGTGELFF	TGTGCCAGCAGTACTAGCGGAGGCACCGGGGAGCTGTTTTTT
TRBV7-9	TRBD1	many	TRBJ2-7	CASSLIGQGARSYEQYF	TGTGCCAGCAGCTTAATCGGACAGGGGGCCCGGTCCTACGAGCAGTACTTC
TRBV20-1	.	.	TRBJ2-7	CSASSRATVSYEQYF	TGCAGTGCTAGTTCTAGGGCTACAGTCTCCTACGAGCAGTACTTC
TRBV29-1	.	few	TRBJ2-7	CSVGQDRGIYEQYF	TGCAGCGTGGGGCAGGACAGAGGTATCTACGAGCAGTACTTC
TRBV12-3/TRBV12-4	TRBD2	many	TRBJ2-2	CASSPTAGFGELFF	TGTGCCAGCAGTCCCACAGCGGGATTCGGGGAGCTGTTTTTT
TRBV5-6	.	.	TRBJ2-1	CASISPQNYNEQFF	TGTGCCAGCATAAGCCCCCAAAACTACAATGAGCAGTTCTTC
TRBV5-1	TRBD1	.	TRBJ1-2	CASRDRVEDGYTF	TGCGCCAGCAGGGACAGGGTGGAGGATGGCTACACCTTC
TRBV19	.	many	TRBJ1-1	CASSIWGGLNTEAFF	TGTGCCAGTAGTATTTGGGGGGGATTGAACACTGAAGCTTTCTTT
TRBV12-3/TRBV12-4	TRBD1	many	TRBJ1-5	CASSLNRGLGEPQHF	TGTGCCAGCAGTTTGAACAGGGGCTTGGGGGAGCCCCAGCATTTT
TRBV20-1	.	many	TRBJ2-7	CSASTGYEQYF	TGCAGTGCTAGTACAGGCTACGAGCAGTACTTC
TRBV4-3	.	many	TRBJ2-7	CASSQDPQGYEQYF	TGCGCCAGCAGCCAAGATCCTCAGGGCTACGAGCAGTACTTC
TRBV7-8	.	once	TRBJ2-6	CASSRNRDSSGANVLTF	TGTGCCAGCAGCCGAAACAGGGATTCCTCTGGGGCCAACGTCCTGACTTTC
TRBV18	TRBD1	many	TRBJ2-2	CASSKDRASNTGELFF	TGTGCCAGCTCCAAAGACAGGGCCTCGAACACCGGGGAGCTGTTTTTT
TRBV6-5	TRBD1	many	TRBJ2-7	CASSRTGDWYEQYF	TGTGCCAGCAGCCGGACAGGGGATTGGTACGAGCAGTACTTC
TRBV5-5	.	.	TRBJ1-5	CASSPRRNQPQHF	TGTGCCAGCAGCCCCAGAAGGAATCAGCCCCAGCATTTT
TRBV7-9	.	.	TRBJ1-1	CASTPPLRTEAFF	TGTGCCAGCACCCCGCCCCTGCGCACTGAAGCTTTCTTT